The present T cell receptor beta chain was sequenced within a study of T cell repertoires in cytomegalovirus infection. Study outcomes and limitations: Dominant in the ex vivo response were TCR beta clonotypes restricted by HLA-C and specific for CMV.

This clonotype was observed a few times. The antigen remains undetermined. The trim removed 3 bases at V and 1 base at J, leaving 4 bases unmatched. CDR3 size: 16 residues. Using its own MiXCR run on the reads, TCRdb lists one record per CDR3 protein. Here the sample spans 150,000 to 180,000 distinct CDR3 sequences, around 24% being singletons. Sequenced sample: PBMCs. The source is a human donor in good health (CMV status not recorded). Some clones in this sample may be carry-over from other donors' samples. The V call is TRBV12-3 or TRBV12-4, the J call TRBJ2-2; 8 nucleotides align to TRBD1. CDR3 residues: CASSFPGGENTGELFF. Here the CDR3 DNA reads TGTGCCAGCAGTTTTCCAGGGGGCGAGAACACCGGGGAGCTGTTTTTT.